A single sample gave rise to the 9 T cell receptor beta chains below, sequenced in a study of memory CD4+ T cells and cytomegalovirus serostatus. The data were produced by immunoSEQ multiplex PCR, yet TCRdb's version contains in-frame clones alone and is incomplete. The profile covers about 42,000 clones, with roughly 80% appearing a single time and around 0.91% taken by the ten largest. Single viable CD3+CD4+CD8-CD45RO+ cells were sorted as the memory CD4+ T cells. The sequencing input was memory CD4+ T cells from blood. All receptors derive from an adult in good health and CMV-seronegative.

This chain connects TRBV21-1 to TRBJ1-1. TRBV21-1 is labeled a pseudogene. The CDR3 is 12 amino acids. This CDR3 reads CASSLGKGMAFF. Written as DNA, the CDR3 is TGTGCCAGCAGCCTGGGGAAAGGTATGGCTTTCTTT.

This clone is medium-sized (0.01 to 0.1%) in the sample. The chain carries TRBV15 and TRBJ2-1, with 14 bases fitting TRBD2. The V gene end was trimmed by 5 bases and the J gene end by 1 base; junction bases not matched to a gene: 4. CDR3 length: 17 amino acids. The germline gives CDR1 LNHNV, CDR2 YYDKDF (reference sequence). The CDR3 loop is CATSGGTSGGSYNEQFF. The CDR3 nucleotides are TGTGCCACCAGCGGGGGGACTAGCGGGGGATCCTACAATGAGCAGTTCTTC.

V gene TRBV10-3 combines with J gene TRBJ2-5; the match to TRBD2 covers 13 bases. The CDR3 extends over 18 amino acids. The ends lost 0 bases at V and 4 bases at J; junction bases unmatched: 8. The V gene's germline CDR1 is ENHRY and CDR2 SYGVKD. The CDR3 here is CAISESTGLAGPGETQYF. CDR3 bases: TGTGCCATCAGTGAGTCTACGGGACTAGCGGGGCCCGGAGAGACCCAGTACTTC.

The genes are TRBV7-2 and TRBJ1-2; no clear D. The CDR3 is 13 amino acids. V was trimmed by 1 base and J by 8 bases, leaving 11 bases between them. The germline V gene has CDR1 SGHTA and CDR2 FQGNSA. CDR3 region: CASSLGPEMGYTF. CDR3 DNA: TGTGCCAGCAGCTTAGGGCCAGAAATGGGCTACACCTTC. Looking up the rest from reference TRBV7-2 and TRBJ1-2 gives the full variable domain: GAGVSQSPSNKVTEKGKDVELRCDPISGHTALYWYRQSLGQGLEFLIYFQGNSAPDKSGLPSDRFSAERTGGSVSTLTIQRTQQEDSAVYLCASSLGPEMGYTFGSGTRLTVV.

There are a few counts of this clone. The CDR3 here is CASSLGQGLDEQYF. The DNA of the CDR3 is TGCGCCAGCAGCTTGGGCCAGGGGCTAGACGAGCAGTACTTC. The V and J genes are TRBV5-1 and TRBJ2-7; a possible D gene is TRBD1 (6 bases). The CDR3 sequence is 14 residues long. CDR1 is SGHRS and CDR2 is YFSETQ in the germline V gene. The V and J ends lost 0 bases and 5 bases respectively, with 12 bases between them.

The chain combines TRBV19 with TRBJ1-2, with D tentatively TRBD1 (5 bases). Trimming left V 7 bases short and J 1 base short, with 13 bases between. The CDR3 extends over 14 amino acids. The germline CDR1 and CDR2 sequences are LNHDA and SQIVND (reference sequence). The CDR3 bases are TGTGCCAGTACGACGAGGGGCAATAACTATGGCTACACCTTC. Translation: CASTTRGNNYGYTF.

The V gene is TRBV18, the J gene TRBJ2-3; TRBD2 agrees at 8 bases. CDR1 is KGHSH, CDR2 LQKENI, per germline. The CDR3 is made up of 16 amino acids. The V segment lost 3 bases and the J segment 0 bases; nucleotides outside the gene matches: 5. The CDR3 loop reads CASSPMKRGSTDTQYF. Here the CDR3 DNA reads TGTGCCAGCTCACCGATGAAGCGGGGGAGCACAGATACGCAGTATTTT.

This chain uses TRBV7-2 with TRBJ1-2; D unresolved. The germline CDR1 and CDR2 sequences are SGHTA and FQGNSA. The CDR3 is 13 amino acids. Trimming cost V 0 bases and J 8 bases, with 10 bases left between them. In DNA, the CDR3 is TGTGCCAGCAGCTTAGCCAACCTGGAGGGCTACACCTTC. Translation gives CASSLANLEGYTF.

The chain carries TRBV7-2 and TRBJ2-7; D gene ambiguous. Trimming took 1 base from V and 4 from J, leaving 14 bases between them. From germline, CDR1 is SGHTA and CDR2 FQGNSA. The CDR3 extends over 15 amino acids. CDR3 sequence reads: CASSLGAVKTYEQYF. The CDR3 DNA reads as TGTGCCAGCAGCTTAGGGGCGGTTAAAACTTACGAGCAGTACTTC.